This T cell receptor (beta chain) was identified during a study of shared clonotypes between healthy human individuals. For the study at large: Each donor's CD4 naive and CD4 memory cells filled three plates apiece, CD8 naive two, and CD8 memory one. Findings and limits, study-wide: Sharing across several donors was seen in 5% to 5.5% of naive CD4 clonotypes.

The naive CD8 population came from CD45RO-negative cells selected for CCR7, without terminally differentiated effector memory CD45RA+ cells. Free of recent acute infections or vaccinations, the donors were healthy HIV-negative adults. Clones were read by immunoSEQ multiplex PCR, and TCRdb kept only the in-frame ones, dropping some. Among fewer than 1 million clones listed, just over 95% were seen once. As to this clone: Its cognate antigen is unknown.

CDR1 is MDHEN, CDR2 SYDVKM, per germline. The CDR3 is 14 amino acids. Between the trimmed V and J ends, which lost 3 bases and 3 bases, there was a span of 11 bases. This sequence joins TRBV28 and TRBJ1-1; D ambiguous. Material for sequencing was naive CD8+ T cells sorted from blood. This TCR was recovered from a man aged 30 to 45 in good health. The CDR3: CASSFRVMHTEAFF. DNA for the CDR3: TGTGCCAGCAGTTTCCGGGTTATGCACACTGAAGCTTTCTTT.